This T cell receptor (beta chain) was recorded in a study of blood T cells in healthy people across ages. Overall study results and limits: Underestimates were what the diversity estimates from one million T cells were considered to be.

Comment on this clonotype: The antigen remains undetermined.

The CDR3 spans 16 residues. The germline CDR1 and CDR2 sequences are MDHEN and SYDVKM. V shed 6 bases and J 5 bases; nucleotides not matched to a gene: 9. Donors ranged from about 6 to 95 years old and were healthy Caucasians in Russia. A sample-barcoded 5' primer and a J-beta primer mix were used in a second PCR of roughly 6 to 11 cycles. Each CDR3 protein is one row after TCRdb ran MiXCR on the 5' RACE reads. Of about 670,000 distinct CDR3 sequences detected, about 43% appear once; the ten largest clones hold 30%. The TCR originated in an older man in good health. The genes are TRBV28 and TRBJ2-2; TRBD2 matches at 10 bases. The sequenced material came from blood. CDR3 sequence: CASRISGRIGTGELFF. The CDR3 DNA is TGTGCCAGCAGGATTAGCGGGAGGATAGGAACCGGGGAGCTGTTTTTT.